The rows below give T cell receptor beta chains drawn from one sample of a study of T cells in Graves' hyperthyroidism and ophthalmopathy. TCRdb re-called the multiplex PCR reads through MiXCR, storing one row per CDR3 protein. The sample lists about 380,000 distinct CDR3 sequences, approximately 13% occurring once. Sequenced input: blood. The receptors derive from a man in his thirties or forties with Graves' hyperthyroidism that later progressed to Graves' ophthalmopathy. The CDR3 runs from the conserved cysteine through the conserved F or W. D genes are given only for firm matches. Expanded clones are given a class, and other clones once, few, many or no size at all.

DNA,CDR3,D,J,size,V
TGTGCCACCAGCCCAAGGACAGGCCCGAGCTCCTACGAGCAGTACTTC,CATSPRTGPSSYEQYF,TRBD1,TRBJ2-7,.,TRBV15
TGTGCCAGCAGCAACTCAGGGGGCGGGTACGGCTACACCTTC,CASSNSGGGYGYTF,TRBD1,TRBJ1-2,many,TRBV11-2
TGCAGCGTTGACGGGGGAGGCACTGAAGCTTTCTTT,CSVDGGGTEAFF,.,TRBJ1-1,.,TRBV29-1
TGTGCCAGCAGCTTGTTGGGGAACCACGAGCAGTACTTC,CASSLLGNHEQYF,.,TRBJ2-7,.,TRBV5-4
TGTGCCAGTAGTCGGGGGGGTATGAACACTGAAGCTTTCTTT,CASSRGGMNTEAFF,.,TRBJ1-1,many,TRBV19
TGTGCCAGCAGCTTAGGATTTGGCACCGGCTCTGGAAACACCATATATTTT,CASSLGFGTGSGNTIYF,.,TRBJ1-3,few,TRBV7-9
TGTGCCAGTAGTACGGGACGGCTGAACACCGGGGAGCTGTTTTTT,CASSTGRLNTGELFF,.,TRBJ2-2,few,TRBV19
TGCAGTGCTAGAACCCTGGCCCAGTTTTCGGGCGGCTACACCTTC,CSARTLAQFSGGYTF,.,TRBJ1-2,.,TRBV20-1
TGTGCCAGCAGTTCCGGGACTAGCGGGATTCCGAACACCGGGGAGCTGTTTTTT,CASSSGTSGIPNTGELFF,TRBD2,TRBJ2-2,many,TRBV6-5
TGTGCCAGCAGCCGAAGCTGGGGGGATAGCAATCAGCCCCAGCATTTT,CASSRSWGDSNQPQHF,.,TRBJ1-5,once,TRBV28
TGTGCCAGCAGGCAGGGACAGGATTATCAGCCCCAGCATTTT,CASRQGQDYQPQHF,TRBD1,TRBJ1-5,many,TRBV2
TGTGCCAGCTCGCGTACTAGCGGGGGACGCTACAATGAGCAGTTCTTC,CASSRTSGGRYNEQFF,TRBD2,TRBJ2-1,many,TRBV18
TGTGCCAGCAGCCTGGGACTAGCGGGGGGGGGAGAGACCCAGTACTTC,CASSLGLAGGGETQYF,TRBD2,TRBJ2-5,many,TRBV11-2
TGTGCCAGCAGCCCTCAACCCAGGGGATTAGGTGGCTACACCTTC,CASSPQPRGLGGYTF,.,TRBJ1-2,few,TRBV7-9
TGTGCCAGCAGTGATCAGACAGGGGGCCCCTACGAGCAGTACTTC,CASSDQTGGPYEQYF,TRBD1,TRBJ2-7,many,TRBV2
TGTGCCAGCAGTTTAAAGGGAATTAACTATGGCTACACCTTC,CASSLKGINYGYTF,.,TRBJ1-2,.,TRBV28
TGTGCCAGCAGTACCTCGGGACTAGCCCCCTACGAGCAGTACTTC,CASSTSGLAPYEQYF,TRBD2,TRBJ2-7,few,TRBV27
TGCGCCAGCAGCCAAGGGCCTTCCGGGGGCTGGTACGAGCAGTACTTC,CASSQGPSGGWYEQYF,.,TRBJ2-7,.,TRBV4-1
TGTGCCAGCACGGAGGGCAGGACCTACGAGCAGTACTTC,CASTEGRTYEQYF,.,TRBJ2-7,.,TRBV6-2/TRBV6-3
TGTGCCAGCAGCTACGGGGGGGCCAGTGAGCAGTTCTTC,CASSYGGASEQFF,TRBD2,TRBJ2-1,many,TRBV7-9
TGCAGTGCTCACAGGGTTCTAGCCAAAAACATTCAGTACTTC,CSAHRVLAKNIQYF,.,TRBJ2-4,many,TRBV20-1
TGTGCCAGCAGTTCCGGGAGCTTTTCCTCTGGGGCCAACGTCCTGACTTTC,CASSSGSFSSGANVLTF,.,TRBJ2-6,few,TRBV27
TGTGCCAGTGAACAGGTTAGCTCCTACGAGCAGTACTTC,CASEQVSSYEQYF,.,TRBJ2-7,many,TRBV7-9
TGTGCCAGCAGTTTTAACGGGTACGAGCAGTACTTC,CASSFNGYEQYF,.,TRBJ2-7,many,TRBV27
TGCGCCAGCAGCTTGGCCGGGGCAGGATCCAATCAGCCCCAGCATTTT,CASSLAGAGSNQPQHF,.,TRBJ1-5,few,TRBV5-1
TGTGCCAGCAGCTACCGCCCCATCCAGGGCTCAGATACGCAGTATTTT,CASSYRPIQGSDTQYF,.,TRBJ2-3,many,TRBV6-1
TGTGCCAGCAGCTTAGGAGGCAGGGGGCCGGCTAATGAAAAACTGTTTTTT,CASSLGGRGPANEKLFF,TRBD1,TRBJ1-4,.,TRBV7-9
TGTGCCAGCAGCTTGCGGGGGGCGGGGGCCTACGAGCAGTACTTC,CASSLRGAGAYEQYF,TRBD2,TRBJ2-7,.,TRBV11-1
TGCAGCGTTGAAGGGGAGCGGGGAAACTACGAGCAGTACTTC,CSVEGERGNYEQYF,TRBD2,TRBJ2-7,few,TRBV29-1
TGTGCCAGCAGTCCCCCCTGGACAGGGCGGGATCAGCCCCAGCATTTT,CASSPPWTGRDQPQHF,TRBD1,TRBJ1-5,many,TRBV28
TGTGCCAGCAGTTACACAGGGGCTTCGAGCTCCTATAATTCACCCCTCCACTTT,CASSYTGASSSYNSPLHF,TRBD1,TRBJ1-6,.,TRBV6-5
TGCAGTGCTAGAGATATGGGACAGATTAGCAATCAGCCCCAGCATTTT,CSARDMGQISNQPQHF,TRBD1,TRBJ1-5,many,TRBV20-1
TGTGCCACCAGCAGAGGCGGGGGGACTGAAGCTTTCTTT,CATSRGGGTEAFF,.,TRBJ1-1,many,TRBV15
TGTGCCAGCAGCTTAAAGGCCCGACTAGCGGGGAACACAGATACGCAGTATTTT,CASSLKARLAGNTDTQYF,TRBD2,TRBJ2-3,many,TRBV7-9
TGTGCCAGCAGCTTCAACAGGGGGGAAAACATTCAGTACTTC,CASSFNRGENIQYF,TRBD1,TRBJ2-4,.,TRBV7-2
TGTGCCTGGGGGAGTGGCCTGGGCAATCAGCCCCAGCATTTT,CAWGSGLGNQPQHF,.,TRBJ1-5,many,TRBV30
TGCGCCAGCAGCGCAAGATTCCCAGATACGCAGTATTTT,CASSARFPDTQYF,.,TRBJ2-3,.,TRBV4-1
TGCGCCAGCAGCTCCCATTTGACTGGGTTGGTCGAGCAGTACTTC,CASSSHLTGLVEQYF,.,TRBJ2-7,.,TRBV5-1
TGTGCCAGCAGCTTAGAGGGTTCCGGGACAGGCTCCTACAATGAGCAGTTCTTC,CASSLEGSGTGSYNEQFF,TRBD1,TRBJ2-1,many,TRBV7-9
TGCAGTGCCGGGGGGGCTGTCCGCTACAATGAGCAGTTCTTC,CSAGGAVRYNEQFF,TRBD2,TRBJ2-1,many,TRBV20-1
TGTGCCAGCAGCCAAATTACAGGGCGCTATGGCTACACCTTC,CASSQITGRYGYTF,.,TRBJ1-2,.,TRBV7-9